This entry lists 20 T cell receptor beta chains sequenced from one sample in a study of T cell clones after liver transplantation. This table comes from immunoSEQ multiplex PCR, and its TCRdb copy is limited to in-frame clones, with some not included. The sample has some 15,000 clones, nearly 95% seen once; the top ten hold roughly half. Sequenced material: CD8+ T cells from blood, taken before liver transplant. Receptors originate from a human donor who received a liver transplant.

In this sample, this clone turned up once. The chain carries TRBV7-8 and TRBJ2-3, with 7 bases identical to TRBD2. Germline trimming cut 4 bases from V and 0 bases from J; bases unmatched to any gene: 4. CDR1 is SGHVS and CDR2 is FQNEAQ in the germline V gene. CDR3 size: 15 residues. CDR3 DNA sequence: TGTGCCAGCAGCTCCCCTAGCGGAAGCACAGATACGCAGTATTTT. It codes for CASSSPSGSTDTQYF.

The chain combines TRBV28 with TRBJ2-4; TRBD1 agrees at 10 bases. Germline V CDR1 and CDR2: MDHEN, SYDVKM. This CDR3 contains 15 residues. V lost 3 bases and J lost 7; bases outside the gene matches: 6. The CDR3 protein is CASSFRRGQGNIQYF. CDR3 DNA sequence: TGTGCCAGCAGTTTTCGCCGGGGACAGGGGAACATTCAGTACTTC. Supplemented by reference TRBV28 and TRBJ2-4, the full variable domain reads DVKVTQSSRYLVKRTGEKVFLECVQDMDHENMFWYRQDPGLGLRLIYFSYDVKMKEKGDIPEGYSVSREKKERFSLILESASTNQTSMYLCASSFRRGQGNIQYFGAGTRLSVL.

The V call is TRBV28, the J call TRBJ1-2; a possible D gene is TRBD1 (5 bases). The CDR3 totals 18 residues. Deletions cut 2 bases from V and 3 bases from J, with 22 bases between. Looked up from germline, CDR1 is MDHEN and CDR2 is SYDVKM. CDR3 sequence: CASSLVFRAETMDYGYTF. The CDR3 coding sequence is TGTGCCAGCAGTTTAGTTTTCAGGGCCGAGACCATGGACTATGGCTACACCTTC.

Only one count was recorded for this clone. This rearrangement joins TRBV6-5 to TRBJ2-1; unclear D gene. Germline V lookup: CDR1 MNHEY, CDR2 SVGAGI. V shed 5 bases and J shed 8 bases, with 10 bases lying between them. The CDR3 contains 12 residues. CDR3 DNA: TGTGCCAGCAGTGGAGCTGTGGATGAGCAGTTCTTC. It is translated as CASSGAVDEQFF.

The chain links TRBV11-2 to TRBJ2-2; D unresolved. V lost 5 bases to trimming and J lost 4 bases, with 5 bases between them. Germline-derived CDR1 and CDR2 are SGHAT and FQNNGV. This CDR3 is 12 amino acids long. The CDR3 DNA reads TGTGCCAGCAGCCCGGCCACCGGGGAGCTGTTTTTT. Protein: CASSPATGELFF.

This rearrangement joins TRBV18 to TRBJ2-1; 11 positions agree with TRBD2. Germline CDR1 and CDR2: KGHSH and LQKENI. The CDR3 spans 15 residues. V was clipped by 3 bases and J by 5 bases; unmatched bases: 3. This CDR3 is CASSPGLAENNEQFF. The CDR3 bases are TGTGCCAGCTCACCGGGACTAGCGGAGAACAATGAGCAGTTCTTC.

This chain links TRBV9 with TRBJ1-1, with a weak D call TRBD1 (5 bases). Trimming cost V 0 bases and J 8 bases, with 11 bases left between them. Germline values: CDR1 SGDLS, CDR2 YYNGEE. This CDR3 is 13 amino acids long. CDR3 in amino acids: CASSVVGEGEAFF. CDR3 in DNA: TGTGCCAGCAGCGTAGTAGGAGAGGGGGAAGCTTTCTTT.

This chain connects TRBV7-9 to TRBJ2-2, with D maybe TRBD1 (7 bases). The CDR3 spans 15 residues. The germline V gene encodes CDR1 SEHNR and CDR2 FQNEAQ (reference sequence). Trimming took 5 bases from V and 2 from J, leaving 12 bases between them. The CDR3 is CASSRGTVNTGELFF. The CDR3 DNA is TGTGCCAGCAGCCGGGGGACAGTTAACACCGGGGAGCTGTTTTTT.

This clone was observed once. J is TRBJ2-2 and V is TRBV9; D gene uncertain. Trimming shortened V by 1 base and J by 3 bases, and 4 bases separated the two germline ends. The CDR3 is 13 residues long. CDR1 and CDR2 (germline): SGDLS, YYNGEE. CDR3: CASSVWDTGELFF. CDR3 nucleotide sequence: TGTGCCAGCAGCGTATGGGACACCGGGGAGCTGTTTTTT. Full variable domain (missing parts from reference TRBV9 and TRBJ2-2): DSGVTQTPKHLITATGQRVTLRCSPRSGDLSVYWYQQSLDQGLQFLIQYYNGEERAKGNILERFSAQQFPDLHSELNLSSLELGDSALYFCASSVWDTGELFFGEGSRLTVL.

The chain recombines TRBV19 with TRBJ1-5; no definite D call. Trimming left V 4 bases short and J 4 bases short, with 5 bases between. CDR1 is LNHDA, CDR2 SQIVND, per germline (reference sequence). CDR3 length: 12 amino acids. This CDR3 reads CASSKPNQPQHF. CDR3 sequence (DNA): TGTGCCAGTAGTAAGCCTAATCAGCCCCAGCATTTT.

The rearrangement uses TRBV28 and TRBJ2-2; 8 bases map to TRBD1. The J segment lost 13 bases and the V segment lost 2 bases, leaving 9 bases of the junction unmatched. CDR1 is MDHEN and CDR2 is SYDVKM in the germline V gene. CDR3 length: 14 amino acids. In nucleotides, the CDR3 is TGTGCCAGCAGTTTAGTGACAGGGGAGTCTCGGCTGTTTTTT. Residues: CASSLVTGESRLFF.

The chain carries TRBV4-2 and TRBJ2-7; D is perhaps TRBD1 (5 bases). V lost 0 bases and J lost 5, with 8 bases in between. This CDR3 has 13 amino acids. Germline-derived CDR1 and CDR2 are LGHNA and YNFKEQ. CDR3 coding DNA: TGTGCCAGCAGCCAAGATTGGGGCCACGAGCAGTACTTC. Translation: CASSQDWGHEQYF.

The chain joins TRBV18 to TRBJ2-5; the D gene is possibly TRBD1 (6 bases). The V gene's germline CDR1 is KGHSH and CDR2 LQKENI. The CDR3 has 12 amino acids. V dropped 5 bases and J dropped 5 bases, with 9 bases sitting between them. CDR3 DNA: TGTGCCAGCTCATCAGGGGCGGAGACCCAGTACTTC. This encodes CASSSGAETQYF. Full variable domain (missing parts from reference TRBV18 and TRBJ2-5): NAGVMQNPRHLVRRRGQEARLRCSPMKGHSHVYWYRQLPEEGLKFMVYLQKENIIDESGMPKERFSAEFPKEGPSILRIQQVVRGDSAAYFCASSSGAETQYFGPGTRLLVL.

The V and J genes are TRBV6-1 and TRBJ2-7; unclear D gene. Trimming cost V 1 base and J 3 bases, with 10 bases left between them. Germline V gene sequence: CDR1 MNHNS, CDR2 SASEGT. The CDR3 covers 14 residues. CDR3 coding DNA: TGTGCCAGCAGTGAAGTATTAGTGGGCTACGAGCAGTACTTC. It specifies CASSEVLVGYEQYF.

The chain combines TRBV9 with TRBJ2-1; 13 bases match TRBD2. The CDR3 spans 15 residues. V gave up 4 bases and J gave up 6 bases; unmatched junction bases: 4. Germline CDR1 SGDLS, CDR2 YYNGEE. DNA for the CDR3: TGTGCCAGCAGCCTTGGACTAGCGGGAGCCAATGAGCAGTTCTTC. Its protein product is CASSLGLAGANEQFF.

The chain is built from TRBV11-1 and TRBJ2-7; tentatively, D is TRBD2 (5 bases). The CDR3 has 14 amino acids. The V gene lost 5 bases and the J gene lost 4 bases, with 15 bases spanning the gap. Germline lookup yields CDR1 SGHAT and CDR2 FQDESV (reference sequence). The CDR3 DNA is TGTGCCAGCAGCCCCGGTATAGCGCTTTACGAGCAGTACTTC. Translation gives CASSPGIALYEQYF.

The chain is built from TRBV2 and TRBJ2-1; D is perhaps TRBD2 (6 bases). CDR3 length equals 16 residues. V was pared by 5 bases and J by 7 bases, with 21 bases between. Germline lookup yields CDR1 SNHLY and CDR2 FYNNEI. The CDR3 protein is CASSRSGGVSYNEQFF. The CDR3 coding sequence is TGTGCCAGCAGTCGTAGCGGAGGGGTGTCATATAATGAGCAGTTCTTC.

This clone was picked up a small number of times. J is TRBJ2-1 and V is TRBV1; the table's D call, TRBD2, has no DNA check behind it. TRBV1 is labeled a pseudogene. The CDR3 spans 18 residues. DNA of the CDR3: TGCACCAGCAGCCAAGAATTGTGGTCGAGCGGGAGAAGGAGCCGGCAGTTCTTC. It yields the protein CTSSQELWSSGRRSRQFF.

J is TRBJ2-7 and V is TRBV5-1; 10 nucleotides line up with TRBD2. The V gene's germline CDR1 is SGHRS and CDR2 YFSETQ. With V trimmed by 4 bases and J by 6 bases, 10 bases remained unmatched. This CDR3 has 15 residues. The CDR3 DNA is TGCGCCAGCAGCCTTCGGACTAGCGGTTCGGGCGAGCAGTACTTC. Translation gives CASSLRTSGSGEQYF.

J is TRBJ1-2 and V is TRBV27, with D perhaps matching TRBD1 (5 bases). Looked up from germline, CDR1 is MNHEY and CDR2 is SMNVEV (reference sequence). Trimming removed 2 bases at V and 7 bases at J, with 11 bases between. This CDR3 has 13 amino acids. CDR3 protein: CASSLGGTRGYTF. The DNA of the CDR3 is TGTGCCAGCAGTTTAGGGGGTACCCGTGGCTACACCTTC.